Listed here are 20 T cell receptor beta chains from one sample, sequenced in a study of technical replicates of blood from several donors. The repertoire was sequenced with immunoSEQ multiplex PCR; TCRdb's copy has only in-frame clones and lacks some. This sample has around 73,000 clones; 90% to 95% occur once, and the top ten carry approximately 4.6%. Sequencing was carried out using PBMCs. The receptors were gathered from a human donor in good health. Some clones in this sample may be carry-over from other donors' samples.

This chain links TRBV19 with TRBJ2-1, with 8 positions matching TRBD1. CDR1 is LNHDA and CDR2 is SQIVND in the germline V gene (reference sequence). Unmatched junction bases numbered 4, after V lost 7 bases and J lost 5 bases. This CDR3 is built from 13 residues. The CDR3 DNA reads TGTGCCAGTACCAGGACAGGGAACAATGAGCAGTTCTTC. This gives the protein CASTRTGNNEQFF.

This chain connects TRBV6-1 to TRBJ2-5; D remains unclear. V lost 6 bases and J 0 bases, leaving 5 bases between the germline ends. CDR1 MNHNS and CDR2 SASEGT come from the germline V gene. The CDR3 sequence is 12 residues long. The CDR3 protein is CASRLYQETQYF. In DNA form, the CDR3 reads TGTGCCAGCAGACTCTACCAAGAGACCCAGTACTTC.

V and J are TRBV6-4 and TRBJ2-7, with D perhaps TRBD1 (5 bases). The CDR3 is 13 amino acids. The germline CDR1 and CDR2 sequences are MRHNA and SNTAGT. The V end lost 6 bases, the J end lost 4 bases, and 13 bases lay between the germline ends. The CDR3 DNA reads TGTGCCAGCAGACACAGGCTACTATACGAGCAGTACTTC. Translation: CASRHRLLYEQYF.

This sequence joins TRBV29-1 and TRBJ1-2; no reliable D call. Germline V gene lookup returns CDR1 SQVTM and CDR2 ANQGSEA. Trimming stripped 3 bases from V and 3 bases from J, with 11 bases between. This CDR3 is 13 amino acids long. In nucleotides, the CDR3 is TGCAGCGTTGAGATGGTGGGCGACTATGGCTACACCTTC. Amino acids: CSVEMVGDYGYTF. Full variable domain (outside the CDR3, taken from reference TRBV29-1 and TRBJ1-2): SAVISQKPSRDICQRGTSLTIQCQVDSQVTMMFWYRQQPGQSLTLIATANQGSEATYESGFVIDKFPISRPNLTFSTLTVSNMSPEDSSIYLCSVEMVGDYGYTFGSGTRLTVV.

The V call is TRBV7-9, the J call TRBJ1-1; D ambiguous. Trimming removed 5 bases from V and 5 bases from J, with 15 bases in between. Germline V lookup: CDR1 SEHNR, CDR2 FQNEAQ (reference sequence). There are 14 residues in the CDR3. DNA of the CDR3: TGTGCCAGCAGCGCGGCCCGGGTCGGGACTGAAGCTTTCTTT. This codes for CASSAARVGTEAFF.

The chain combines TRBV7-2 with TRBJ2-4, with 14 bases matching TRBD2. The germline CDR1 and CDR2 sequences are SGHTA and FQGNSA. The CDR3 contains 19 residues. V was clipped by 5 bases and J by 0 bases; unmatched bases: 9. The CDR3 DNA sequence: TGTGCCAGCAGCGAGACTAGCGGGGGGGATAAAGTAGCCAAAAACATTCAGTACTTC. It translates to CASSETSGGDKVAKNIQYF.

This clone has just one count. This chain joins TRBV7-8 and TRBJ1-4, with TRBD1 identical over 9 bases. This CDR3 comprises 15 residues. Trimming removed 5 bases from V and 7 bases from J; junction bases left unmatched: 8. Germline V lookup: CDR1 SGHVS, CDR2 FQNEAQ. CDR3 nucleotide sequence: TGTGCCAGCAGCCCAGAGACAGGGGGTAGTGAAAAACTGTTTTTT. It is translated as CASSPETGGSEKLFF.

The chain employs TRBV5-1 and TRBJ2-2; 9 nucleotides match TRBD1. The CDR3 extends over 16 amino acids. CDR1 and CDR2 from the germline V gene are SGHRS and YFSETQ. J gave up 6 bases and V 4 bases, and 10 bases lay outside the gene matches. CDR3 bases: TGCGCCAGCAGCCCAAGGACAGGGGTTTACGCCGGGGAGCTGTTTTTT. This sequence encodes CASSPRTGVYAGELFF. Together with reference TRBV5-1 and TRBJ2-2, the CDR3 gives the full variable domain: KAGVTQTPRYLIKTRGQQVTLSCSPISGHRSVSWYQQTPGQGLQFLFEYFSETQRNKGNFPGRFSGRQFSNSRSEMNVSTLELGDSALYLCASSPRTGVYAGELFFGEGSRLTVL.

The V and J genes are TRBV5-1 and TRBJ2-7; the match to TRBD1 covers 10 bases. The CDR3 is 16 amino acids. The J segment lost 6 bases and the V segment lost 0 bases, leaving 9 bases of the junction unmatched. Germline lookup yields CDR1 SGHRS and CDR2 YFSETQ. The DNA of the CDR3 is TGCGCCAGCAGCTTGGCTACGGGACAGGGGCCCCGCGAGCAGTACTTC. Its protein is CASSLATGQGPREQYF.

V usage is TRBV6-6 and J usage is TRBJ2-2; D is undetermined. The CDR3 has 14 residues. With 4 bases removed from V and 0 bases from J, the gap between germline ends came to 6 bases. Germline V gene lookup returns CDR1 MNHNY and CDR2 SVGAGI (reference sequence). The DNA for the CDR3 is TGTGCCAGCAGTTTACAGACGAACACCGGGGAGCTGTTTTTT. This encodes CASSLQTNTGELFF.

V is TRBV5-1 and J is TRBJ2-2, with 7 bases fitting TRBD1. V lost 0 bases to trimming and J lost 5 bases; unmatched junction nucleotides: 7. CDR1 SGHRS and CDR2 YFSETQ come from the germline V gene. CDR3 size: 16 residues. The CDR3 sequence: CASSLGRTGETGELFF. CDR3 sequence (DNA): TGCGCCAGCAGCTTGGGGAGGACAGGAGAGACCGGGGAGCTGTTTTTT.

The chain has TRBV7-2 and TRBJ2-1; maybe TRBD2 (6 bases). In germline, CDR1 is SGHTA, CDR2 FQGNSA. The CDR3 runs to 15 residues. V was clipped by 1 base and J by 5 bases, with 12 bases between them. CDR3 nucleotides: TGTGCCAGCAGCTTAGTCGGGGGAGCCCACAATGAGCAGTTCTTC. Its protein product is CASSLVGGAHNEQFF.

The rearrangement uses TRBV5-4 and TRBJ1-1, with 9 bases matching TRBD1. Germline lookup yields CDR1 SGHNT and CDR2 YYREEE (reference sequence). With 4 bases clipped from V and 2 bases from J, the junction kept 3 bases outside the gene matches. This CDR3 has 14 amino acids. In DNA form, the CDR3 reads TGTGCCAGCAGCCGGACAGGGGAAAACACTGAAGCTTTCTTT. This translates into CASSRTGENTEAFF.

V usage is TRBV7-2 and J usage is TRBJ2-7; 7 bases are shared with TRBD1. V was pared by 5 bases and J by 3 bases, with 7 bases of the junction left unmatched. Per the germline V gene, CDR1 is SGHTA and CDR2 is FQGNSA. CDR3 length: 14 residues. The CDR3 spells CASSQKTGSYEQYF. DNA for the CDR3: TGTGCCAGCAGCCAAAAGACAGGGAGCTACGAGCAGTACTTC.

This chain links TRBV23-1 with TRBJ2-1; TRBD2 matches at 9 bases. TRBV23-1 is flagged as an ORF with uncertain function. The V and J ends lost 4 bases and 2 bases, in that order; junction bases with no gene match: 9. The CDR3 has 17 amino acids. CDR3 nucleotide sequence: TGCGCCAGCAGTCCGACCTGGCTAGCGGGACCCTACAATGAGCAGTTCTTC. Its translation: CASSPTWLAGPYNEQFF.

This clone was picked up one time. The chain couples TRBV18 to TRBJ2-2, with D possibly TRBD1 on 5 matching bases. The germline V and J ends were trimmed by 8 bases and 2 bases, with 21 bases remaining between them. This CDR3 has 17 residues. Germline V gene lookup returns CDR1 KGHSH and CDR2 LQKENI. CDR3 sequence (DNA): TGTGCCAGCATAACACAGGCGACGCCAACCAACACCGGGGAGCTGTTTTTT. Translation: CASITQATPTNTGELFF.

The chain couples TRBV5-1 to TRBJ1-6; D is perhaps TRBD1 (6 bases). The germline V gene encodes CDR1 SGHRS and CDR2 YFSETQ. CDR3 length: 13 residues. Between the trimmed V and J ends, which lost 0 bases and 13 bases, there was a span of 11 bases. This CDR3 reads CASSLDTGPPLHF. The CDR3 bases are TGCGCCAGCAGCTTGGATACAGGGCCTCCCCTCCACTTT.

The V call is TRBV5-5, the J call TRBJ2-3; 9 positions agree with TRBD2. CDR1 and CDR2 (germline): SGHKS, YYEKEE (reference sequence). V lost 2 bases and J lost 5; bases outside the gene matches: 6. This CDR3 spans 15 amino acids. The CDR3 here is CASSFGAGGRDTQYF. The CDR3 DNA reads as TGTGCCAGCAGCTTCGGTGCGGGGGGGCGAGATACGCAGTATTTT.

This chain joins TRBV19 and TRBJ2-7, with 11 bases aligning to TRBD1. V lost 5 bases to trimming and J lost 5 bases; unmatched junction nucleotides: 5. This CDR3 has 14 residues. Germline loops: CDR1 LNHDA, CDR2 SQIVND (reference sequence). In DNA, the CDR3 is TGTGCCAGTAGTCCTGGACAGGGGGCCCACGAGCAGTACTTC. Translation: CASSPGQGAHEQYF. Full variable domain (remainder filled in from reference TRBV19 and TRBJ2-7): DGGITQSPKYLFRKEGQNVTLSCEQNLNHDAMYWYRQDPGQGLRLIYYSQIVNDFQKGDIAEGYSVSREKKESFPLTVTSAQKNPTAFYLCASSPGQGAHEQYFGPGTRLTVT.

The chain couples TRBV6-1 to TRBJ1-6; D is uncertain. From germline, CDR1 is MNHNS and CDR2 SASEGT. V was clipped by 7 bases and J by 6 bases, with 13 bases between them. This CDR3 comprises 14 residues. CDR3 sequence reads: CASTEVGSNSPLHF. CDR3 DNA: TGTGCCAGCACCGAGGTTGGTTCTAATTCACCCCTCCACTTT.